A selection of T cell receptor beta chains follows, all from one sample in a study of blood T cell repertoires in COVID-19. Repertoires were generated with immunoSEQ multiplex PCR, while TCRdb's copy carries only in-frame clones and drops some. Here the sample spans 210,000 or so clones, approximately 91% being singletons. Material: peripheral blood. These receptors originate from a middle-aged woman with acute or convalescent COVID-19. Each CDR3 is given with its conserved first and last residue. The order of the fields is V gene, D gene, clone size, J gene, CDR3 DNA, CDR3 protein. A D gene is named only where the DNA matches it firmly. A row's size may be missing; if present it is once, few, many or a size class.

>TRBV21-1|-|-|TRBJ2-1
TGTGCCAGCAGCAATAATCCCGCTGGGCTCAGGGGGGACAATGAGCAGTTCTTC
CASSNNPAGLRGDNEQFF
>TRBV9|-|-|TRBJ2-5
TGTGCCAGCAGCGTGGGGAGGACAGGACAAGAGACCCAGTACTTC
CASSVGRTGQETQYF
>TRBV5-1|-|-|TRBJ1-3
TGCGCCAGCAGCCGGCGACTAGCTACATTTAGCTCTGGAAACACCATATATTTT
CASSRRLATFSSGNTIYF
>TRBV4-1|TRBD2|-|TRBJ2-5
TGCGCCAGCAGCACTGCGGGGGGGCCTTCTCTTGAGACCCAGTACTTC
CASSTAGGPSLETQYF
>TRBV10-3|-|-|TRBJ1-1
TGTGCCATCAGTGACTCGACCAGGGATGACACTGAAGCTTTCTTT
CAISDSTRDDTEAFF
>TRBV5-1|-|-|TRBJ2-1
TGCGCCAGCAGCTCGGGCGGGGTTTCCTACAATGAGCAGTTCTTC
CASSSGGVSYNEQFF
>TRBV19|TRBD2|-|TRBJ2-1
TGTGCCAGTAGTATTGGCGGGGGAAACATCGATGAGCAGTTCTTC
CASSIGGGNIDEQFF
>TRBV6-5|TRBD1|-|TRBJ1-6
TGTGCCACCACAAGGACAGGGGAGAATAATTCACCCCTCCACTTT
CATTRTGENNSPLHF
>TRBV5-1|TRBD1|-|TRBJ1-2
TGCGCCAGCAGCCCGGGACAGGAAATTAGTGGCTACACCTTC
CASSPGQEISGYTF
>TRBV30|-|once|TRBJ1-6
TGTGCCTGGAGTGAGGCGGTAAATTCACCCCTCCACTTT
CAWSEAVNSPLHF
>TRBV11-2|-|-|TRBJ2-5
TGTGCCAGCTCGACCCCGTCACAGGAGGGGCCGGGTCCGTACTTC
CASSTPSQEGPGPYF
>TRBV27|TRBD2|-|TRBJ2-3
TGTGCCAGCAGTTTATGGGCGGGGGGTCCTACTAGCACAGATACGCAGTATTTT
CASSLWAGGPTSTDTQYF
>TRBV4-1|TRBD2|-|TRBJ2-5
TGCGCCAGCAGCCAAGGGACTAGCGGGTTTCAAGAGACCCAGTACTTC
CASSQGTSGFQETQYF
>TRBV4-1|TRBD2|-|TRBJ2-2
TGCGCCAGCAGCGGAAGCGGGACTAGCGGGGGAAGGACCGGGGAGCTGTTTTTT
CASSGSGTSGGRTGELFF
>TRBV5-4|-|-|TRBJ1-1
TGTGCCACCGAGGACAGATTGAACACTGAAGCTTTCTTT
CATEDRLNTEAFF
>TRBV2|TRBD1|-|TRBJ2-3
TGTGCCAGCAAGGCTCGGGACAGGGGATCAGATACGCAGTATTTT
CASKARDRGSDTQYF
>TRBV24-1|-|-|TRBJ1-5
TGTGCCACCAGTGGCGCAGGATATAGCAATCAGCCCCAGCATTTT
CATSGAGYSNQPQHF
>TRBV9|-|-|TRBJ1-2
TGTGCCAGCAGCGTAGCAGGGTTTGGCTACACCTTC
CASSVAGFGYTF
>TRBV30|-|-|TRBJ1-2
TGTGCCTGGAGAGAAGGCCCCCGTCAGACGGGGGGCTACACCTTC
CAWREGPRQTGGYTF
>TRBV5-1|-|-|TRBJ1-3
TGCGCCAGCAGCCACGGCACAGACTCTGGAAACACCATATATTTT
CASSHGTDSGNTIYF
>TRBV4-1|-|-|TRBJ1-2
TGCGCCAGCAGCCAAGCCTTCCGAGTTCCTTCCTATGGCTACACCTTC
CASSQAFRVPSYGYTF
>TRBV6-5|TRBD1|-|TRBJ2-3
TGTGCCAGCACCCGACAGGGGGCAGATACGCAGTATTTT
CASTRQGADTQYF
>TRBV15|-|once|TRBJ1-5
TGTGCCACCAGCACTAGACAGTATAGCAATCAGCCCCAGCATTTT
CATSTRQYSNQPQHF